This TCR beta chain derives from a study of T cell repertoires in urothelial bladder cancer (dated by TCRdb to about 2019). With regard to the full study: Of the roughly 12 resected lesions, three were clinically staged as cT0, three as cTa, three as cT1 and three as cT2 or greater. TCR repertoire clonality in bladder tumors was compared with TCR repertoire clonality in benign bladder inflammation. Roughly 12 patients with bladder lesions who were undergoing transurethral resection were prospectively identified. About twelve resected bladder lesions, made up of urothelial carcinoma (UC+) and benign (UC-) specimens, were studied.

Overall study results and their limits: Median tumor infiltrating lymphocyte percentage was approximately 2.2% in carcinoma specimens and approximately 12% in benign specimens. Urothelial carcinoma specimens had fewer T cells than benign specimens, with medians of about 5,000 and 25,000. A single T-cell clone reached up to about 17% of infiltrating lymphocytes in carcinoma specimens, compared with 1.5% to 2.5% in benign specimens.

Sequences MNHEY (CDR1) and SMNVEV (CDR2) are obtained from the germline V gene (reference sequence). The V end loses 1 base and the J end loses 2 bases, and a stretch of 13 bases separates them. There are 16 amino acids in the CDR3, from cysteine to phenylalanine inclusive. The kept DNA is CDR3 alone, 48 bases in frame from the first base. Specimens of bladder lesions were obtained during transurethral resection and kept at -80C. From bladder specimens obtained at transurethral resection, DNA was extracted. To note about this clone: This clone's antigen is unknown. No much larger clone is present one base from it, and per-base qualities are unavailable.

The immunoSEQ assay was used to sequence the CDR3 region of the TCR beta chain. In the paper's pipeline: For each specimen, T-cell fraction, clonal dominance and maximum TCR clone frequency were calculated. The clones in this table, taken by TCRdb from immuneACCESS, are in-frame only. Not every clone is retained; where verified, under half of the shortfall comes from an unresolved V gene, and the cause of the rest is unknown. The V and J calls and clone size were taken over from that table, and D and trimming were inferred from the DNA. The sample table lists fewer than 15,000 clones, roughly 70% of them with a count of one. The ten largest clonotypes hold around 9% of the sample.

The TCR originated in a human donor with urothelial carcinoma. This chain joins TRBV27 to TRBJ2-3, with TRBD2 tentatively as D gene (7 bases match). The specimen sequenced was tumor-infiltrating cells from bladder cancer. The sequenced DNA: TGTGCCAGCAGTTTATACGGGGAGGGGGTCACAGATACGCAGTATTTT. Translated, this gives CASSLYGEGVTDTQYF.